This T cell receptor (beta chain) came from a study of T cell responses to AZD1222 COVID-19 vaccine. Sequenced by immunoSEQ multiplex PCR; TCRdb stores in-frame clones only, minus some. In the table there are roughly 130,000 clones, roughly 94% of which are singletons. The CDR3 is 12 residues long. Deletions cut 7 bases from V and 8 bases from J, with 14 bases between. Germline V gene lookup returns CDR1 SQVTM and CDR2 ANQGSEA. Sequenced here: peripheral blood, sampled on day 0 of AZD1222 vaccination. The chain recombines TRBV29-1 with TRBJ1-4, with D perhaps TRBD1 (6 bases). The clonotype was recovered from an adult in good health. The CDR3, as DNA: TGCAGCGCGTCGGACAGTTCCGAAAAACTGTTTTTT. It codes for CSASDSSEKLFF.